Given below is one T cell receptor (beta chain) in context. What it binds is not known. These data originate in a study of cytomegalovirus exposure and HLA in healthy donors. Study-wide findings and caveats: Among the sequence variants, a highly shared cluster was likely an artifact of sequencing.

The CDR3 length is 15 residues. Germline trimming cut 2 bases from V and 5 bases from J; bases unmatched to any gene: 6. The germline V gene encodes CDR1 MGHRA and CDR2 YSYEKL. PCR employed 60 Vbeta and 13 Jbeta primers. Profiled with immunoSEQ multiplex PCR; TCRdb holds only in-frame clones, not every one. The sample contains some 200,000 clones, more than 85% of which appear only once. This TCR came from a girl less than two years old in good health and CMV-seronegative. The V call is TRBV4-1, the J call TRBJ2-1; TRBD1 aligns across 7 bases. The sequenced sample consisted of PBMCs. CDR3 in DNA: TGCGCCAGCAGCCAACGGGACAGAGGGGACAATGAGCAGTTCTTC. Its protein product is CASSQRDRGDNEQFF.